Included here is one T cell receptor beta chain sequence, with context. Its target antigen remains unknown. No much larger clonotype is one base removed from it; base qualities were not supplied. Reading the label with the study, this specimen's treatment or condition is: some 20 received Ad26.COV2.S at low or high dose, single or two shots; about 5 received placebo; per-sample allocation not given. Repertoires of vaccine and placebo recipients were sequenced from samples taken on day 63 after the first injection. Cohort 1b enrolled about two dozen adults aged 18-55 years at a single site in Boston, USA, between 29 July and 7 August 2020. Ad26.COV2.S was a replication-incompetent adenovirus type 26 vector that expressed a prefusion-stabilized SARS-CoV-2 spike protein derived from the original Wuhan strain. CDR1 MDHEN and CDR2 SYDVKM were looked up in the germline V gene. The cysteine opens and the phenylalanine closes a CDR3 of 13 amino acids. This entry keeps only the CDR3 DNA: 39 bases, framed from base 1. V trim: 10 bases; J trim: 4 bases; unmatched bases: 8.

The data are from a study of Ad26.COV2.S vaccination and SARS-CoV-2 variants (dated by TCRdb to the early 2020s). At the level of the whole study: Vaccine-arm donors were drawn from COV1001, a multicentre, randomized, double-blind, placebo-controlled phase I-IIa trial of Ad26.COV2.S in healthy adults. The TCR-sequenced set comprised around 30 samples: some 20 Ad26.COV2.S vaccine recipients, 5 placebo recipients and 8 SARS-CoV-2 convalescent individuals. Trial participants were randomized into five groups of five, in which low-dose or high-dose Ad26.COV2.S was given once or twice, or placebo was given on both occasions. Dosing of Ad26.COV2.S was intramuscular, at either 5x10^10 or 1x10^11 viral particles, delivered as one shot or as two shots spaced 56 days apart. Blinding of investigators to trial group allocation was maintained during experiments and outcome assessment. Sequencing of the TCRbeta repertoire served to evaluate the specificity and breadth of SARS-CoV-2-reactive T cell receptors following Ad26.COV2.S vaccination.

Overall study outcomes, separate from this receptor: Ad26.COV2.S recipients had higher spike-specific TCR breadth than placebo recipients (P = 0.0014). Vaccine and placebo recipients had comparable non-spike TCR breadth, which fits with the vaccine containing only spike. The study was not powered to compare responses between vaccine doses or regimens. It was noted by the authors that total T cell responses may have been underestimated by the TCR breadth and depth analyses. After vaccination, substantial breadth of spike-specific CD8+ and CD4+ T cell responses was reported.

TCRbeta CDR3 regions were sequenced with the immunoSEQ Assay. After extraction, genomic DNA underwent amplification by bias-controlled multiplex PCR, followed by high-throughput sequencing. Per the authors' processing: Collapsing and filtering of sequences were performed to quantify the absolute abundance of each unique TCRbeta CDR3 region. Usable DNA was measured by amplifying reference genes present in all nucleated cells, and TCRbeta template counts were normalized to that usable DNA to estimate T cell fraction. Repertoire TCRs were annotated as SARS-CoV-2-specific by exact matching of V gene, CDR3 amino acid sequence and J gene to a known reactive TCR set. The reference SARS-CoV-2 TCR set came from MIRA and was filtered for enrichment in COVID-19-positive ImmuneCODE repertoires, removing public or cross-reactive TCRs. Using the MIRA antigens, annotated TCRs were further analysed by specific ORF or by position within an ORF. Breadth was defined as annotated unique rearrangements over total unique productive rearrangements; depth was the summed frequency of those rearrangements. Two-sided Wilcoxon rank-sum tests were applied when comparing TCR breadth between groups. TCRdb limited this immuneACCESS table to in-frame rearrangements with V and J called. A share of clones is missing; checked studies link under half to unresolved V genes, and the rest is unexplained. The V and J calls and the clone size are those of that table, but D and trimming were determined from the DNA. The sample includes around 450,000 clones, with about 90% observed a single time. The top ten hold approximately 4.3% of the sample.

The sequence links TRBV28 to TRBJ1-1; a stretch of 8 junction bases matches TRBD1. This specimen consisted of peripheral blood, obtained in a trial of Ad26.COV2.S vaccine versus placebo. The sequence was collected from a person between 18 and 59 years old who received the Ad26.COV2.S COVID-19 vaccine or a placebo. The DNA reads as follows: TGTGCCACCAGGACAGGGTGTGGCACTGAAGCTTTCTTT. It codes for CATRTGCGTEAFF.